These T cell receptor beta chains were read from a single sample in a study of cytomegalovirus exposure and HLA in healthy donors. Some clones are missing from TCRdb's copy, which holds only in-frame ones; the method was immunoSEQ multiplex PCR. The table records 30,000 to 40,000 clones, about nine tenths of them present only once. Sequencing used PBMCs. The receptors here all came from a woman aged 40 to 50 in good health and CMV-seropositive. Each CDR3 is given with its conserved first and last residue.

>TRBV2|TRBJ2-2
CASSESLGAGDSGELFF
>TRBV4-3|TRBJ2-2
CASSQDLLAGGELFF
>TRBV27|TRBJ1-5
CASSLHRNQPQHF
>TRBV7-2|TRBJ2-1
CASSLAGGVDEQFF
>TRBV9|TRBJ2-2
CASSELAGVAGELFF
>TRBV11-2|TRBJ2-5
CASSLVRGREETQYF
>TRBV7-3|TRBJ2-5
CASSSGGSETQYF
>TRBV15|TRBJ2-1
CATSRDAIYNEQFF
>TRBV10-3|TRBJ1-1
CAITREGADTEAFF
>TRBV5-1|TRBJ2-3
CASSLSPLSTQYF
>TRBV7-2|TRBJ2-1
CASSLVVAVNEQFF
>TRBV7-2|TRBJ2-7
CASSSGLDLLEQYF
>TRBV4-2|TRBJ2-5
CASSPGTSDQETQYF
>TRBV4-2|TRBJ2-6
CASSQSGAGANVLTF
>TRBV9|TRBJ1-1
CASSVGGGMNTEAFF
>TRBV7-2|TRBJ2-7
CASGVRGLGSNEQYF
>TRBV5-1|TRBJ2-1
CASSLGQTYNEQFF
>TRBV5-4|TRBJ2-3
CASSGRGSSTDTQYF
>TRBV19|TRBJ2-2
CASSPGQTNTGELFF
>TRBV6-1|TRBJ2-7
CASSATAGLYEQYF
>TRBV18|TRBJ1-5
CASSPAVNQPQHF
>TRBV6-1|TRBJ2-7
CASSGLRTGYYEQYF
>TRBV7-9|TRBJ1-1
CASSWTEDTEAFF
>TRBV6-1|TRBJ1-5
CASSESLDQPQHF
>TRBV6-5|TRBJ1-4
CASSYGTGGGNEKLFF
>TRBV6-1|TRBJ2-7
CASSERGYEQYF
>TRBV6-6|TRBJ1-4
CASSDGAREKLFF
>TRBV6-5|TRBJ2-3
CASSLDRASTDTQYF
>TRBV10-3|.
CAIAGSSYEQYF
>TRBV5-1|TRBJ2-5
CASSAGGGETQYF
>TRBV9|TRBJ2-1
CASSMTSGSYNEQFF
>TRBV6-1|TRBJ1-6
CASSAGTGVGSPLHF
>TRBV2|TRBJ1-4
CASSGTPGQWATNEKLFF
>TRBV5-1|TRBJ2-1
CASSLATFRGQVYNEQFF
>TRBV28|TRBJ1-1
CASQHAGTGRTEAFF
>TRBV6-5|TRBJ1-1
CASSALDSTEAFF
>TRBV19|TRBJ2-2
CASSRTNTGELFF
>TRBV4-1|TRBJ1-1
CASSQVGTGRNTEAFF
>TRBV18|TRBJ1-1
CASSPPRGQGPNTEAFF
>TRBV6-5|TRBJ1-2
CARRGRSGYTF
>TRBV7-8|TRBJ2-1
CASGHRAYNEQFF
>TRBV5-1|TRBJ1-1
CASSRLSGQGSDTEAFF
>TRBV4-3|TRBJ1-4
CASSPLVTAGHEKLFF
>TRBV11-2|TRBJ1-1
CASSLGLGEAFF
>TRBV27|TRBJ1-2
CASSREAKSIYGYTF
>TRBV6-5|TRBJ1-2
CASSYSDRGWGYTF
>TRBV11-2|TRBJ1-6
CASSLGPEVGYNSPLHF
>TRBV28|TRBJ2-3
CASSSSGLADTQYF
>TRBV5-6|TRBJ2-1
CASSLTGYNEQFF
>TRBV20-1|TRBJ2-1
CSAGTAEQFF
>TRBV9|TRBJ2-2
CASSVEVGANTGELFF
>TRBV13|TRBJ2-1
CASSSLAGGWNEQFF
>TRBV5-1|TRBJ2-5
CASSLDRVGQETQYF
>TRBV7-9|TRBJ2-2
CASSFYWTGHSGELFF
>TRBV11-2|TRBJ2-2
CASSLVRAGINTGELFF